The sample holds many counts of the clone carrying this TCR beta chain. Its antigen remains unidentified. Amplification of TCR beta CDR3 regions used RNA as the template. The primer set for the first-round RT-PCR of the TCR CDR3 was HTBI. TCRdb processed the multiplex PCR reads anew with MiXCR; each CDR3 protein has one entry. The data contain 550,000 to 600,000 distinct CDR3 sequences, approximately 15% of them singletons. The data were obtained in a study of T cells in Graves' hyperthyroidism and ophthalmopathy. As for the study in general: The initial diagnosis was the point when peripheral blood was collected, ahead of any treatment.

Diagnoses were established using clinical symptoms, serum thyroxine and TRAb, thyroid ultrasound and orbital computed tomography. Germline loops: CDR1 DFQATT, CDR2 SNEGSKA (reference sequence). The trim removed 1 base at V and 6 bases at J, leaving 7 bases unmatched. The CDR3 is 14 residues long. Study-wide results and limits: A model built on 13 V-J features separated ophthalmopathy from stable hyperthyroidism.

Specimen: blood. This sequence originates from a woman under 30 with Graves' hyperthyroidism. This chain links TRBV20-1 with TRBJ2-7; TRBD2 aligns across 9 bases. CDR3 bases: TGCAGTGCTAGAGTTGGCGGGAGGGCCTTCGAGCAGTACTTC. It codes for CSARVGGRAFEQYF.